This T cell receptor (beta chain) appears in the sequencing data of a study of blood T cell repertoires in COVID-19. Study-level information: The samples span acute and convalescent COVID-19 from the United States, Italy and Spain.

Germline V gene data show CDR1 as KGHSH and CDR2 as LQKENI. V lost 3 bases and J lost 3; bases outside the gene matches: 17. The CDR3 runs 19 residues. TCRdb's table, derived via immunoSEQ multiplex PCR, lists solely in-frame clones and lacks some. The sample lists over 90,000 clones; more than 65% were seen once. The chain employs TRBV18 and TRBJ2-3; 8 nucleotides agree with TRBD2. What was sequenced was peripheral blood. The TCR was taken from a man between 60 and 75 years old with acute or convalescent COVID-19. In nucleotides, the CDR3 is TGTGCCAGCTCACCGGCCCCAGGAGCGGGAGTTTCAGGGACAGATACGCAGTATTTT. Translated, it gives CASSPAPGAGVSGTDTQYF.